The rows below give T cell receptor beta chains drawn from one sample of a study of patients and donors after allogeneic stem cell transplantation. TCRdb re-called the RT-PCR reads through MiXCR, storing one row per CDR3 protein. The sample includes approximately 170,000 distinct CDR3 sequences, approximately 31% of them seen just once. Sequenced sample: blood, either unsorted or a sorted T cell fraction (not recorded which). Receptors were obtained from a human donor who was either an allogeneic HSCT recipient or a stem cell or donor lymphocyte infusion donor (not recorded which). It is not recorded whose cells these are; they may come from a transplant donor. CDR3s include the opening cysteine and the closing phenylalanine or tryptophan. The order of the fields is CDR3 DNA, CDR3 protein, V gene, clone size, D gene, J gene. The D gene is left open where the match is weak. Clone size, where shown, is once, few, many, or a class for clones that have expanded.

cdr3_nt: TGTGCCATCAGTGAGTCCAGAGGTACGAACACTGAAGCTTTCTTT
cdr3_aa: CAISESRGTNTEAFF
v_call: TRBV10-3
clone_size: .
d_call: .
j_call: TRBJ1-1

cdr3_nt: TGTGCCAGCAGCTTTGATTCGTACAATGAGCAGTTCTTC
cdr3_aa: CASSFDSYNEQFF
v_call: TRBV7-9
clone_size: few
d_call: .
j_call: TRBJ2-1

cdr3_nt: TGTGCCAGCGGAAGGGATTCGTCTGAGCAGTTCTTC
cdr3_aa: CASGRDSSEQFF
v_call: TRBV3-1
clone_size: .
d_call: .
j_call: TRBJ2-1

cdr3_nt: TGCAGTGCCCGGACTAGCGGGAGTGCAGATACGCAGTATTTT
cdr3_aa: CSARTSGSADTQYF
v_call: TRBV20-1
clone_size: .
d_call: TRBD2
j_call: TRBJ2-3

cdr3_nt: TGTGCCATGGCCCCGGGAGTGATATACGAGCAGTACTTC
cdr3_aa: CAMAPGVIYEQYF
v_call: TRBV10-3
clone_size: few
d_call: .
j_call: TRBJ2-7

cdr3_nt: TGTGCCAGCGAACAAGGGGGGAATGAGCAGTTCTTC
cdr3_aa: CASEQGGNEQFF
v_call: TRBV6-2/TRBV6-3
clone_size: few
d_call: .
j_call: TRBJ2-1

cdr3_nt: TGCGCCAGCAGCCAAGGCAGCCAGGGGTACAATGAGCAGTTCTTC
cdr3_aa: CASSQGSQGYNEQFF
v_call: TRBV4-3
clone_size: few
d_call: .
j_call: TRBJ2-1

cdr3_nt: TGTGCCAGCAGTCCTCGGGCCCGATGGGGCACAGATACGCAGTATTTT
cdr3_aa: CASSPRARWGTDTQYF
v_call: TRBV12-3/TRBV12-4
clone_size: few
d_call: .
j_call: TRBJ2-3

cdr3_nt: TGTGCCAGCAGTTATAGGCGGAACACCGGGGAGCTGTTTTTT
cdr3_aa: CASSYRRNTGELFF
v_call: TRBV6-2/TRBV6-3
clone_size: many
d_call: .
j_call: TRBJ2-2

cdr3_nt: TGTGCCAGCACCCCCCAGCCGGGACTAGAGACCTACGAGCAGTACTTC
cdr3_aa: CASTPQPGLETYEQYF
v_call: TRBV28
clone_size: few
d_call: TRBD2
j_call: TRBJ2-7

cdr3_nt: TGTGCCAGGAGGGCAAGGGTATCGAATGAGCAGTTCTTC
cdr3_aa: CARRARVSNEQFF
v_call: TRBV7-3
clone_size: .
d_call: .
j_call: TRBJ2-1

cdr3_nt: TGCGCCAGCACCCAGACAGGGTGGGAGGAGACCCAGTACTTC
cdr3_aa: CASTQTGWEETQYF
v_call: TRBV5-1
clone_size: .
d_call: TRBD1
j_call: TRBJ2-5

cdr3_nt: TGTGCCAGAGATACAGGGAACACTGAAGCTTTCTTT
cdr3_aa: CARDTGNTEAFF
v_call: TRBV27
clone_size: few
d_call: .
j_call: TRBJ1-1

cdr3_nt: TGTGCCAGCCAACTAGGGGCTAGCGCTTACAATGAGCAGTTCTTC
cdr3_aa: CASQLGASAYNEQFF
v_call: TRBV27
clone_size: .
d_call: .
j_call: TRBJ2-1

cdr3_nt: TGCAGCGCGTTCGGGACACCGTTTAACACTGAAGCTTTCTTT
cdr3_aa: CSAFGTPFNTEAFF
v_call: TRBV29-1
clone_size: .
d_call: .
j_call: TRBJ1-1

cdr3_nt: TGTGCCATCAGTACAGGGATCTCCCAAGAGACCCAGTACTTC
cdr3_aa: CAISTGISQETQYF
v_call: TRBV10-3
clone_size: .
d_call: .
j_call: TRBJ2-5

cdr3_nt: TGTGCCAGCAGTTTCCCACCCGCCGGGACAGGGGGCTCTGGAAACACCATATATTTT
cdr3_aa: CASSFPPAGTGGSGNTIYF
v_call: TRBV28
clone_size: few
d_call: TRBD1
j_call: TRBJ1-3

cdr3_nt: TGCAGCGTTGAAGATCTTCGGAGGTATGGCTACACCTTC
cdr3_aa: CSVEDLRRYGYTF
v_call: TRBV29-1
clone_size: few
d_call: .
j_call: TRBJ1-2

cdr3_nt: TGTGCCAGCAGCTTAGCTGGTATCCAGCCCCAGCATTTT
cdr3_aa: CASSLAGIQPQHF
v_call: TRBV7-6
clone_size: .
d_call: .
j_call: TRBJ1-5

cdr3_nt: TGTGCCAGCAGTTTCTGGGGTCTCAATCAGCCCCAGCATTTT
cdr3_aa: CASSFWGLNQPQHF
v_call: TRBV12-3/TRBV12-4
clone_size: few
d_call: .
j_call: TRBJ1-5

cdr3_nt: TGCAGTGCCCCTCGGGAAGGGAAGCGGGCAGGGGGTAGCAATCAGCCCCAGCATTTT
cdr3_aa: CSAPREGKRAGGSNQPQHF
v_call: TRBV20-1
clone_size: many
d_call: TRBD1
j_call: TRBJ1-5

cdr3_nt: TGTGCCAGCAGTTTAGGGGTACTGGCAGATACGCGGTATTTT
cdr3_aa: CASSLGVLADTRYF
v_call: TRBV12-3/TRBV12-4
clone_size: .
d_call: .
j_call: TRBJ2-3

cdr3_nt: TGTGCCAGCAGTCCCGGCGTCCTGGAACCCGGGGAGCTGTTTTTT
cdr3_aa: CASSPGVLEPGELFF
v_call: TRBV2
clone_size: .
d_call: .
j_call: TRBJ2-2

cdr3_nt: TGTGCCTGGAGTGTTACAGGGGCAGAGACCCAGTACTTC
cdr3_aa: CAWSVTGAETQYF
v_call: TRBV30
clone_size: .
d_call: TRBD1
j_call: TRBJ2-5

cdr3_nt: TGCAGTGCTCCCCAAGGGGGCGCCCGGAGTGGAAACACCATATATTTT
cdr3_aa: CSAPQGGARSGNTIYF
v_call: TRBV20-1
clone_size: many
d_call: TRBD1
j_call: TRBJ1-3

cdr3_nt: TGTGCCAGCAGTCCGGCTAGCGGGAAAAAATCTACCTACAATGAGCAGTTCTTC
cdr3_aa: CASSPASGKKSTYNEQFF
v_call: TRBV27
clone_size: .
d_call: TRBD2
j_call: TRBJ2-1

cdr3_nt: TGTGCCAGCAGTGACTCTTATGTGGGACTAGTAACAGATACGCAGTATTTT
cdr3_aa: CASSDSYVGLVTDTQYF
v_call: TRBV6-4
clone_size: .
d_call: TRBD2
j_call: TRBJ2-3

cdr3_nt: TGTGCCAGCAGTTCGCGGGACTTTTTAAAATCCTACGAGCAGTACTTC
cdr3_aa: CASSSRDFLKSYEQYF
v_call: TRBV28
clone_size: .
d_call: .
j_call: TRBJ2-7

cdr3_nt: TGCAGTGCTAGAGAGGGACGCGGGGTGGACGAGCAGTACTTC
cdr3_aa: CSAREGRGVDEQYF
v_call: TRBV20-1
clone_size: .
d_call: .
j_call: TRBJ2-7

cdr3_nt: TGCGCCAGCAGCTTGGGGCTAGCGGTTACCTACGAGCAGTACTTC
cdr3_aa: CASSLGLAVTYEQYF
v_call: TRBV4-3
clone_size: .
d_call: TRBD2
j_call: TRBJ2-7

cdr3_nt: TGCGCCAGCAGCTTGGGGTTTGAGACCCAGTACTTC
cdr3_aa: CASSLGFETQYF
v_call: TRBV5-1
clone_size: .
d_call: .
j_call: TRBJ2-5

cdr3_nt: TGTGCCAGCAGCGCCTCAGATACGCAGTATTTT
cdr3_aa: CASSASDTQYF
v_call: TRBV7-9
clone_size: few
d_call: .
j_call: TRBJ2-3

cdr3_nt: TGTGCCAGCAGCGCGGGGAGCGGGGGGTACGAGCAGTACTTC
cdr3_aa: CASSAGSGGYEQYF
v_call: TRBV5-4
clone_size: .
d_call: TRBD2
j_call: TRBJ2-7

cdr3_nt: TGCGCCAGCAGCCAAGTGAAAGCCCTGGAAGGAAACACCATATATTTT
cdr3_aa: CASSQVKALEGNTIYF
v_call: TRBV4-1
clone_size: few
d_call: .
j_call: TRBJ1-3

cdr3_nt: TGTGCCATCAGCCCCGGGGGCCCTGGAAACACCATATATTTT
cdr3_aa: CAISPGGPGNTIYF
v_call: TRBV10-3
clone_size: .
d_call: .
j_call: TRBJ1-3

cdr3_nt: TGTGCCAGCAGCGTAGACCCAGTACACAATGAAAAACTGTTTTTT
cdr3_aa: CASSVDPVHNEKLFF
v_call: TRBV9
clone_size: .
d_call: .
j_call: TRBJ1-4

cdr3_nt: TGTGCCAGCAGTTCTATGTCTTCGGAGGATGAGCAGTTCTTC
cdr3_aa: CASSSMSSEDEQFF
v_call: TRBV6-5
clone_size: .
d_call: .
j_call: TRBJ2-1

cdr3_nt: TGTGCCAGCAGTAAGGAGGATGACAGCACAGATACGCAGTATTTT
cdr3_aa: CASSKEDDSTDTQYF
v_call: TRBV25-1
clone_size: .
d_call: .
j_call: TRBJ2-3

cdr3_nt: TGTGCCAGCTCACCGACAGCTAGCAATCAGCCCCAGCATTTT
cdr3_aa: CASSPTASNQPQHF
v_call: TRBV18
clone_size: .
d_call: .
j_call: TRBJ1-5